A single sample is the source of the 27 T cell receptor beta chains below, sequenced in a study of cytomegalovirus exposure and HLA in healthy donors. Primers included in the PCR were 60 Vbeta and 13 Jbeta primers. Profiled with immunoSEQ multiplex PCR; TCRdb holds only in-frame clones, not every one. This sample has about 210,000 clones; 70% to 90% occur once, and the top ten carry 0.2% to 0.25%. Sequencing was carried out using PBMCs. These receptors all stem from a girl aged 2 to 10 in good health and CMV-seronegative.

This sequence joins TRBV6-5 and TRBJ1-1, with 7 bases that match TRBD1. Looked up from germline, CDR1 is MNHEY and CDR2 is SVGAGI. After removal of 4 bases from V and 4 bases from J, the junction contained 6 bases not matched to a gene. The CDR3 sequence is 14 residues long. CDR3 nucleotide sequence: TGTGCCAGCAGTTCAGGACAGGCGGTCACTGAAGCTTTCTTT. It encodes CASSSGQAVTEAFF.

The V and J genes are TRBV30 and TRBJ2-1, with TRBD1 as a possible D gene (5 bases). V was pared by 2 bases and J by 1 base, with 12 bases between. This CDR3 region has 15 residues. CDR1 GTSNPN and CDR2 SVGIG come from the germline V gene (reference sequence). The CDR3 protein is CAWSLQVGSYNEQFF. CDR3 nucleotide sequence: TGTGCCTGGAGTTTACAGGTTGGGTCCTACAATGAGCAGTTCTTC.

The CDR3 DNA is TGTGCCAGCACCCCCTCGACTAGCGGGAAAGAGACCCAGTACTTC. As protein: CASTPSTSGKETQYF. The V call is TRBV6-4, the J call TRBJ2-5; TRBD2 matches at 11 bases. This CDR3 is built from 15 residues. Germline lookup yields CDR1 MRHNA and CDR2 SNTAGT. V lost 7 bases to trimming and J lost 3 bases; unmatched junction nucleotides: 7.

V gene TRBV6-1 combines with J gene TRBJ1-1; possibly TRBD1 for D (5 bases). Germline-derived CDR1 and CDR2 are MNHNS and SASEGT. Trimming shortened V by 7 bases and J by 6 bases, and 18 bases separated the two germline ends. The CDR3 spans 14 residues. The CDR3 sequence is CASTAGGVSAEAFF. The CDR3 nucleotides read TGTGCCAGCACTGCGGGGGGGGTAAGCGCTGAAGCTTTCTTT.

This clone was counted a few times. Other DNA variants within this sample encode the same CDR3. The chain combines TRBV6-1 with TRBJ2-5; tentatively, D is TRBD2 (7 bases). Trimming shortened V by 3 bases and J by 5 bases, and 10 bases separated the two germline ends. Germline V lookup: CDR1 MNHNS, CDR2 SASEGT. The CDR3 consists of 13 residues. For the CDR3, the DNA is TGTGCCAGCAGTGAGGGGGGGCGGGAGACCCAGTACTTC. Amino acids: CASSEGGRETQYF.

CDR3: CASLDRVSPLHF. The CDR3 DNA reads TGTGCCAGCCTTGACAGGGTTTCACCCCTCCACTTT. The chain recombines TRBV6-5 with TRBJ1-6; TRBD1 matches at 7 bases. V lost 8 bases and J lost 9; bases outside the gene matches: 4. This CDR3 region has 12 residues. Germline V lookup: CDR1 MNHEY, CDR2 SVGAGI.

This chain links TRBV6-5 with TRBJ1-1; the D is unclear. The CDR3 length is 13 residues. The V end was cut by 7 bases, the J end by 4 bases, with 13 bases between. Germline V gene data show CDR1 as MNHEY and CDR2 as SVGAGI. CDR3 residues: CASTPLAGTEAFF. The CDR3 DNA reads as TGTGCCAGCACCCCGCTCGCAGGCACTGAAGCTTTCTTT.

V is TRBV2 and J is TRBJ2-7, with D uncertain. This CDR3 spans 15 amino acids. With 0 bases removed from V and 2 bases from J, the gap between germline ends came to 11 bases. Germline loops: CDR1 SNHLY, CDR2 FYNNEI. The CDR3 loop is CASSEASGLTYEQYF. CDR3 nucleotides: TGTGCCAGCAGTGAAGCGTCCGGGTTAACCTACGAGCAGTACTTC. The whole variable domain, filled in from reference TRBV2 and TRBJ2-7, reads EPEVTQTPSHQVTQMGQEVILRCVPISNHLYFYWYRQILGQKVEFLVSFYNNEISEKSEIFDDQFSVERPDGSNFTLKIRSTKLEDSAMYFCASSEASGLTYEQYFGPGTRLTVT.

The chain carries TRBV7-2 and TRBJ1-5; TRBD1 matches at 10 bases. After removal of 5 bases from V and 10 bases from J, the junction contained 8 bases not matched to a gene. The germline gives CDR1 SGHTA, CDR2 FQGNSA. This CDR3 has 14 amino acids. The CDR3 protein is CASSRTGGRFPQHF. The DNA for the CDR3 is TGTGCCAGCAGCCGGACAGGGGGAAGGTTCCCCCAGCATTTT.

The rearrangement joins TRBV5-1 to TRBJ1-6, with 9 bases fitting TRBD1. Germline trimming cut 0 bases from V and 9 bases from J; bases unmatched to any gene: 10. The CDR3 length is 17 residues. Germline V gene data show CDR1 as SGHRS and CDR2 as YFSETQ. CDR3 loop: CASSLDLVGTGLSPLHF. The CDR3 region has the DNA TGCGCCAGCAGCTTGGATTTAGTCGGGACAGGGCTTTCACCCCTCCACTTT. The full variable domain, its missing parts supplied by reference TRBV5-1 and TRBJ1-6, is KAGVTQTPRYLIKTRGQQVTLSCSPISGHRSVSWYQQTPGQGLQFLFEYFSETQRNKGNFPGRFSGRQFSNSRSEMNVSTLELGDSALYLCASSLDLVGTGLSPLHFGNGTRLTVT.

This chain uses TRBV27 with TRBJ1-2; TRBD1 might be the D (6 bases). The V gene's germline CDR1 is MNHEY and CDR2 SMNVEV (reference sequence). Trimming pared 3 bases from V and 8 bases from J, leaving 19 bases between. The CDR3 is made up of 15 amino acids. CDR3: CASSFGPGTPRGYTF. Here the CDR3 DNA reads TGTGCCAGCAGTTTCGGGCCCGGGACACCGAGGGGCTACACCTTC.

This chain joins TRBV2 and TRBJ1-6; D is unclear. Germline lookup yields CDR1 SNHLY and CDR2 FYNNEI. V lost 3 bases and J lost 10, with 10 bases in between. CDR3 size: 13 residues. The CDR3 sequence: CASSDTVNSPLHF. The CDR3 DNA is TGTGCCAGCAGTGATACAGTAAACTCACCCCTCCACTTT.

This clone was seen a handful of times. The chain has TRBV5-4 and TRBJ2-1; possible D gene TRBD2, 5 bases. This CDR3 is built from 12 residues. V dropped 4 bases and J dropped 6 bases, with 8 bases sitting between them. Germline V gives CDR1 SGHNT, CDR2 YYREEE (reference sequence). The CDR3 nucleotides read TGTGCCAGCAGCCTACTAGGCAATGAGCAGTTCTTC. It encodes CASSLLGNEQFF.

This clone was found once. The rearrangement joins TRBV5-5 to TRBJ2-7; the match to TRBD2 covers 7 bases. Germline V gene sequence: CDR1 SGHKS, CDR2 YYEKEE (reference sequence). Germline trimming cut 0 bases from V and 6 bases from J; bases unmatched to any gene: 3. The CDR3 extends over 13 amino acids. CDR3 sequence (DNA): TGTGCCAGCAGCTTGGAATGGGGGGGCGAGCAGTACTTC. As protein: CASSLEWGGEQYF.

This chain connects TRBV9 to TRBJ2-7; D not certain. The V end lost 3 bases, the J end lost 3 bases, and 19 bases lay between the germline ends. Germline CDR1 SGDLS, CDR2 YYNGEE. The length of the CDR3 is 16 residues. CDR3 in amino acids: CASSAVAVAAGYEQYF. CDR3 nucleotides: TGTGCCAGCAGCGCCGTAGCCGTCGCGGCCGGCTACGAGCAGTACTTC.

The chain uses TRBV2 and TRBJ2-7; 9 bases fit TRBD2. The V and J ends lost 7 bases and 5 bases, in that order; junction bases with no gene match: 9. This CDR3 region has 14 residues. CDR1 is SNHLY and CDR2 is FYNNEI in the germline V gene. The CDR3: CASTGTSIRNEQYF. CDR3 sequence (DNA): TGTGCCAGCACCGGGACTAGCATCAGGAACGAGCAGTACTTC.

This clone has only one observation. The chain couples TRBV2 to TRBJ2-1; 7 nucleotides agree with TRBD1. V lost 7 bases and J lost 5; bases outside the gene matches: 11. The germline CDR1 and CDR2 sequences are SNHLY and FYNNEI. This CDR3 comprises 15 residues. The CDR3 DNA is TGTGCCAGCACCCTTAGGAGGACAGGAGACAATGAGCAGTTCTTC. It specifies CASTLRRTGDNEQFF.

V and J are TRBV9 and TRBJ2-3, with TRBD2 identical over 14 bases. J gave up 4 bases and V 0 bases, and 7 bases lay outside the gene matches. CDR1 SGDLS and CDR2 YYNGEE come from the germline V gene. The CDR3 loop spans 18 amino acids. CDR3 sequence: CASSVGTSGGLVADTQYF. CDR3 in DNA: TGTGCCAGCAGCGTAGGGACTAGCGGGGGGCTGGTCGCAGATACGCAGTATTTT. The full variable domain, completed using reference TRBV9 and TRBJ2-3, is DSGVTQTPKHLITATGQRVTLRCSPRSGDLSVYWYQQSLDQGLQFLIQYYNGEERAKGNILERFSAQQFPDLHSELNLSSLELGDSALYFCASSVGTSGGLVADTQYFGPGTRLTVL.

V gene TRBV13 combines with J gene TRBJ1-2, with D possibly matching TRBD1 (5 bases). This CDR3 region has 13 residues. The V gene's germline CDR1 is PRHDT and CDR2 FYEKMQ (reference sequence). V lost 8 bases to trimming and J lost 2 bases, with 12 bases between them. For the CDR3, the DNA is TGTGCCAGCCAGGGAGGGGCGAACTATGGCTACACCTTC. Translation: CASQGGANYGYTF. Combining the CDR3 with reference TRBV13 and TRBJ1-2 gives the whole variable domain AAGVIQSPRHLIKEKRETATLKCYPIPRHDTVYWYQQGPGQDPQFLISFYEKMQSDKGSIPDRFSAQQFSDYHSELNMSSLELGDSALYFCASQGGANYGYTFGSGTRLTVV.

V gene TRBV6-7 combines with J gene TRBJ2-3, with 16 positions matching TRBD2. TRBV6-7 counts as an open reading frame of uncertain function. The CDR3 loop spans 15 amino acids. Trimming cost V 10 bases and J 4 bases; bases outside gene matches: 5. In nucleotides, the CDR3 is TGTGCCACCCCGGGACTAGCGGGGGGGGCAGATACGCAGTATTTT. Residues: CATPGLAGGADTQYF.

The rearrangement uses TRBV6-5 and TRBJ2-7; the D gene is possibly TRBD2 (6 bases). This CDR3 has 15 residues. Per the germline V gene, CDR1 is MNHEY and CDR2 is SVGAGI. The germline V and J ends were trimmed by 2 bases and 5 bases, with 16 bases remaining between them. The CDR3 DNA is TGTGCCAGCAGTTACGGTCGAGGACTAATAGACGAGCAGTACTTC. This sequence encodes CASSYGRGLIDEQYF.

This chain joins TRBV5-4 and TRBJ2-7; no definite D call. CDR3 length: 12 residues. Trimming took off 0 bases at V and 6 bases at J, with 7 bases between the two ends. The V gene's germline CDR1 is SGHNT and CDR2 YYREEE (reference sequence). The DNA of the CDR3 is TGTGCCAGCAGCTTGGGACGGGTCGAGCAGTACTTC. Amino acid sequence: CASSLGRVEQYF.

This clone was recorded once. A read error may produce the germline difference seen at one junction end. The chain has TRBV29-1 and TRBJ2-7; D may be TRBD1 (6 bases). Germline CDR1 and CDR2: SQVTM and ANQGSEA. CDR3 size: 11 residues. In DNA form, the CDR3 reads TGCAGCGTGCTGACAGGTCCCGAGGAGTACTTC. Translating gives CSVLTGPEEYF.

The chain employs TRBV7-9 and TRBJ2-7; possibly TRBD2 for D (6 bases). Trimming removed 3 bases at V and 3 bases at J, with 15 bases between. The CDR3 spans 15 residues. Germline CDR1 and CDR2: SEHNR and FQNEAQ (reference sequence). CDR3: CASSFGGIPLYEQYF. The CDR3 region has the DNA TGTGCCAGCAGCTTCGGCGGGATCCCCCTCTACGAGCAGTACTTC.

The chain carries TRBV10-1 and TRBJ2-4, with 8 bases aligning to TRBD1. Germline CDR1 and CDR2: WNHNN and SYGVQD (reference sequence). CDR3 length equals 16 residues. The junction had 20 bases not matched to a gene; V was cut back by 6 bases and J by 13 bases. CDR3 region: CASRGRQGISEGEQYF. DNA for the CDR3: TGCGCCAGCAGGGGAAGACAGGGGATCTCAGAGGGTGAGCAGTACTTC.

The CDR3 loop reads CASKEGVGYEQYF. CDR3 sequence (DNA): TGCGCCAGCAAGGAGGGAGTGGGGTACGAGCAGTACTTC. The chain recombines TRBV5-1 with TRBJ2-7; possibly TRBD2 for D (6 bases). The germline V gene has CDR1 SGHRS and CDR2 YFSETQ. The V end lost 6 bases, the J end lost 4 bases, and 14 bases lay between the germline ends. This CDR3 region has 13 residues.

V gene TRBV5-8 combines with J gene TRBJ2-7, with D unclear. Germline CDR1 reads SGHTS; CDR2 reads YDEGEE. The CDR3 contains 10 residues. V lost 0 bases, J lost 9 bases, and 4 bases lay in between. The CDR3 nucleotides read TGTGCCAGCAGCTTGGCCGTGCAGTACTTC. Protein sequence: CASSLAVQYF.